This TCR beta chain comes out of a study of T cells in Graves' hyperthyroidism and ophthalmopathy. Concerning this clonotype itself: Its antigen is as yet unknown.

Findings of the study overall: The model predicted ophthalmopathy a median roughly 6.5 months before onset. Ophthalmopathy was distinguished from stable hyperthyroidism by 13 V-J signatures.

V was cut by 5 bases and J by 9 bases, with 18 bases left in between. The CDR3 has 14 amino acids. Newly diagnosed patients aged 18 to 65 had hyperthyroidism of under 2 months' duration. PBMCs were collected from a 10 ml volume of fresh peripheral blood. Amplified TCR beta CDR3 regions came from RNA transcripts. Researchers ran a first-round RT-PCR on the TCR CDR3 using the HTBI primer set. One entry per CDR3 protein results from TCRdb running MiXCR on the multiplex PCR reads. In the table there are some 350,000 distinct CDR3 sequences, roughly 25% of which are singletons. The specimen sequenced was blood. The chain is built from TRBV12-3 or TRBV12-4 and TRBJ2-3; D is tentatively TRBD1 or TRBD2 (5 bases each). This clonotype originated in a middle-aged man with Graves' hyperthyroidism. The CDR3 nucleotides read TGTGCCAGCAGTCGCCCTGGACGGGGCGGCACGCAGTATTTT. Encoded protein: CASSRPGRGGTQYF.